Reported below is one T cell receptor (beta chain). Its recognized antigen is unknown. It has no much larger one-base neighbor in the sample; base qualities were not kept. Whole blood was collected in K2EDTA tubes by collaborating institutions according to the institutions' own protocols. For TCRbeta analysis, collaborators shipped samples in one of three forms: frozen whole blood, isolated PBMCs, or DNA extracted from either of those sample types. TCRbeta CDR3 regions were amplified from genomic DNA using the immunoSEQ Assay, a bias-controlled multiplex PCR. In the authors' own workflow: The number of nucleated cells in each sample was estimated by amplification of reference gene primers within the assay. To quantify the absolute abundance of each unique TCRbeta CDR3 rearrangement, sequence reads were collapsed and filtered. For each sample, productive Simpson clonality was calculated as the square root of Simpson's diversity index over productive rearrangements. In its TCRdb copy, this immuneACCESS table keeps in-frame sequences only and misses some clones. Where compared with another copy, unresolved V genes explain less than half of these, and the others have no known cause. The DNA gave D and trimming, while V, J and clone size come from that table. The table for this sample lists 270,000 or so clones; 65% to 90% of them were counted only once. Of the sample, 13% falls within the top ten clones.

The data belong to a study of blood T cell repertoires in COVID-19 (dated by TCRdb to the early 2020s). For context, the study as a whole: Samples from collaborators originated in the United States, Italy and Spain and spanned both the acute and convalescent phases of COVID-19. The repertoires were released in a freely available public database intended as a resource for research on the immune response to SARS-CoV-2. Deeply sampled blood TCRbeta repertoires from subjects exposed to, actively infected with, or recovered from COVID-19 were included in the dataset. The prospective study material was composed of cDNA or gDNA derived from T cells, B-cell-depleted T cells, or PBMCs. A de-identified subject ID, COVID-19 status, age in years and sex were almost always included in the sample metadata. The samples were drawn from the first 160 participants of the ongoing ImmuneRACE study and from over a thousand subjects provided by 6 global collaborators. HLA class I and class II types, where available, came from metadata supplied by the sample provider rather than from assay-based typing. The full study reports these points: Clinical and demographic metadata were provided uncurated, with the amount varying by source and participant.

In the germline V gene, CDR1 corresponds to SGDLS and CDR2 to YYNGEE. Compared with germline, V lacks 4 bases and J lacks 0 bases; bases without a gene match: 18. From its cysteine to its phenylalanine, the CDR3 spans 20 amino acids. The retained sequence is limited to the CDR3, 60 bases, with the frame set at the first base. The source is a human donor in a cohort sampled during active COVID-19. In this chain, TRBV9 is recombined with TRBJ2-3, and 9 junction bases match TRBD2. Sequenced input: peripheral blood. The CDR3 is CASSPRGTGTSSPSTDTQYF. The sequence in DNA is TGTGCCAGCAGCCCGAGGGGGACGGGGACTAGCAGCCCTAGCACAGATACGCAGTATTTT.